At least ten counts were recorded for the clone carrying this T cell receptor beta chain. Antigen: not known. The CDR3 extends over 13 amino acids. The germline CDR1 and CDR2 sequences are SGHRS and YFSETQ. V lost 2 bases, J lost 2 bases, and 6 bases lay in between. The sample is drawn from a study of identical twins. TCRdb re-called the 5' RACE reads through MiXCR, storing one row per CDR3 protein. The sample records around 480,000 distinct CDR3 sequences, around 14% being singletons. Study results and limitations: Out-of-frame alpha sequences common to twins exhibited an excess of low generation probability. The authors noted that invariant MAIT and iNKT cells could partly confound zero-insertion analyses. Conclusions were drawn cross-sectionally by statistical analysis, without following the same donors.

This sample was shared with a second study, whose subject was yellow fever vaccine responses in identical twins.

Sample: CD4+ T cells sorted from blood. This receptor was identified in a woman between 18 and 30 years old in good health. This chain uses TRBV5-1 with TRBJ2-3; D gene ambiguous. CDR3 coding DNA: TGCGCCAGCAGCTTTACTTTCACAGATACGCAGTATTTT. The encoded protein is CASSFTFTDTQYF.